This T cell receptor (beta chain) derives from a study of OX40 agonist ivuxolimab in advanced cancers. Turning to the study itself: Cancers in dose escalation were hepatocellular, melanoma, renal cell and head and neck. The study reported partial responses in three patients: one hepatocellular carcinoma, two cutaneous melanoma.

Repertoires were generated with immunoSEQ multiplex PCR, while TCRdb's copy carries only in-frame clones and drops some. The data hold 70,000 to 80,000 clones, with 93% observed a single time. Blood got drawn at baseline, again on cycle 4 day 1, and then on cycle 7 day 1. J lost 7 bases, V lost 0 bases, and 4 bases had no gene match. There are 16 residues in the CDR3. Germline assignment: CDR1 MNHEY and CDR2 SMNVEV (reference sequence). The sequence came from an adult with an advanced solid tumor such as melanoma, head and neck, liver or kidney cancer. The chain recombines TRBV27 with TRBJ2-1; 12 bases fit TRBD2. The sample was CD4+ or CD8+ T cells sorted from blood, taken in a trial of the OX40 agonist ivuxolimab. CDR3 sequence: CASSLSGLAGLNEQFF. CDR3 coding DNA: TGTGCCAGCAGTTTATCCGGACTAGCGGGATTGAATGAGCAGTTCTTC.